Sequencing of this TCR beta chain was carried out in a study of identical twins. In this sample, this clonotype turned up a few times. Its target is unknown. In germline, CDR1 is LGHDT, CDR2 YNNKEL (reference sequence). The CDR3 runs 18 residues. Trimming removed 4 bases from V and 3 bases from J; junction bases left unmatched: 9. One entry per CDR3 protein, called by TCRdb with MiXCR from the 5' RACE reads. The sample consists of about 220,000 distinct CDR3 sequences, 5.5% to 7.5% of them appearing once. Overall study findings and caveats: Excess sharing by twins proved weaker in beta out-of-frame sequences.

The same specimen was also included in a second study, on T cells expressing NK-cell markers. That study adds: An anti-gamma-delta TCR antibody confined sorting to alpha-beta TCR T cells across several of the experiments. CD8+ T cells in six or seven donors included dominant NKG2C+ clonotypes at roughly 1.0-7.0%.

The receptor comes from a woman aged 18-29 years in good health. The rearrangement joins TRBV3-1 to TRBJ2-6; TRBD1 matches 10 bases. Material: CD8+ T cells sorted from blood. The CDR3 sequence is CASSPLTGGAYGANVLTF. DNA for the CDR3: TGTGCCAGCAGCCCTCTGACAGGGGGCGCGTATGGGGCCAACGTCCTGACTTTC.